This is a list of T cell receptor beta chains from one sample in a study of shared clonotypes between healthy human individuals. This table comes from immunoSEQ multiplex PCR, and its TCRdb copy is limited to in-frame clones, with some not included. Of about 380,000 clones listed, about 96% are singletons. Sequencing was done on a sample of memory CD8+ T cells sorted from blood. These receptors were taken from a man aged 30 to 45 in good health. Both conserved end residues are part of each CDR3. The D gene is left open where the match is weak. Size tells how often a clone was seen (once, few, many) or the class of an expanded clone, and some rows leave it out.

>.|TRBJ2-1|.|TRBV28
TGTGCCAGCAGACCATCTAGCTATTACAATGAGCAGTTCTTC
CASRPSSYYNEQFF
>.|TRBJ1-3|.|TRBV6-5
TGTGCCAGCAGTTACCAGTCAGGGAAGTCTGGAAACACCATATATTTT
CASSYQSGKSGNTIYF
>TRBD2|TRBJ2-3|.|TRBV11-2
TGTGCCAGCAGCTTATGGGGGGGGACCACAGATACGCAGTATTTT
CASSLWGGTTDTQYF
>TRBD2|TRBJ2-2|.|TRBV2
TGTGCCAGCAGTGAACCCCCCGGGACTAGCTCGACCCACTACCTTTCCGGGGAGCTGTTTTTT
CASSEPPGTSSTHYLSGELFF
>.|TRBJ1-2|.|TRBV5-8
TGTGCCAGCAGCTTGAGGGTCAGGGCTAACTATGGCTACACCTTC
CASSLRVRANYGYTF
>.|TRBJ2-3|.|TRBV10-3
TGTGCCATCAGACAGAGGGGCACAGATACGCAGTATTTT
CAIRQRGTDTQYF
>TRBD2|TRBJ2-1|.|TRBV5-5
TGTGCCAGCAGCCCCGGGACTAACGTGTATGAGCAGTTCTTC
CASSPGTNVYEQFF
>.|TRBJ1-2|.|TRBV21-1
TGTGCCAGCAGCAAGGGAGGGGGTGGCTATGGCTACACCTTC
CASSKGGGGYGYTF
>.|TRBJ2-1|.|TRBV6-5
TGTGCCAGCAGTCCAGGACGTTACAATGAGCAGTTCTTC
CASSPGRYNEQFF
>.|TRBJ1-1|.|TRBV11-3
TGTGCCAGCAGCTTCGGGGTTTACACTGAAGCTTTCTTT
CASSFGVYTEAFF
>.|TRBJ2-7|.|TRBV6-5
TGTGCCAGCAGTTATTTGGGGTCCAGCTCCTACGAGCAGTACTTC
CASSYLGSSSYEQYF
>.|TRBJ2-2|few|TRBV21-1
TGTGCCAGCAGCAAGGAATTGAGGTTCCTTTTTATTAACACCGGGGAGCTGTTTTTT
CASSKELRFLFINTGELFF
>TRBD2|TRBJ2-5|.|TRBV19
TGTGCCAGTAGTATTTCTAGCGGGAGAAAGACCCAGTACTTC
CASSISSGRKTQYF
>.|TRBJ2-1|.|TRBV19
TGTGCCAGTAGTAGGCGGGGACCTTTCAATGAGCAGTTCTTC
CASSRRGPFNEQFF
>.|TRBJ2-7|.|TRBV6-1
TGTGCCAGCAGTGAATTTTACGAGCAGTACTTC
CASSEFYEQYF
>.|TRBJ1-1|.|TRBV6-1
TGTGCCAGCAGTGTTTCCGGGAACCCTGAAGCTTTCTTT
CASSVSGNPEAFF
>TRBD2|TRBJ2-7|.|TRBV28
TGTGCCAGCAGTTTTTTCCTAGCGGGAGAGTGGTACGAGCAGTACTTC
CASSFFLAGEWYEQYF
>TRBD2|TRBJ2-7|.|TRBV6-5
TGTGCCAGCAGTTACGGGGCTAGCGGTACCTACGAGCAGTACTTC
CASSYGASGTYEQYF
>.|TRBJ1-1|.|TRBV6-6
TGTGCCAGCAGTTACTCCCTGAACACTGAAGCTTTCTTT
CASSYSLNTEAFF
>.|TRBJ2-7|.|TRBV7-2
TGTGCCAGCAGCTTATTTCAGGGTCCCTACGAGCAGTACTTC
CASSLFQGPYEQYF
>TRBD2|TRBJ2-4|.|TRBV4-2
TGTGCCAGCAGCCCTACCCTCAGACTAGCGGGAGACCAAAACATTCAGTACTTC
CASSPTLRLAGDQNIQYF
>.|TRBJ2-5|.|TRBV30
TGTGCCTGGGGACTAAAAGAGACCCAGTACTTC
CAWGLKETQYF
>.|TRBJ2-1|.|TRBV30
TGTGCCTGGAGTCCCCCCAGCTCCTACAATGAGCAGTTCTTC
CAWSPPSSYNEQFF
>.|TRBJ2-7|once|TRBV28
TGTGCCAGCAGACGAGTTACAGGCGAGCAGTACTTC
CASRRVTGEQYF
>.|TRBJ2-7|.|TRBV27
TGTGCCAGCTGGACAGCTGGATCCTACGAGCAGTACTTC
CASWTAGSYEQYF
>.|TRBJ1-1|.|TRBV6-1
TGTGCCAGCAGTCCAGGGTACACTGAAGCTTTCTTT
CASSPGYTEAFF
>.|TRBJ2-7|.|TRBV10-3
TGTGCCATCAGGCCCCGGGACGGTCTCTACGAGCAGTACTTC
CAIRPRDGLYEQYF
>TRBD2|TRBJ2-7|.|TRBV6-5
TGTGCCAGCAGCCGACTAGCGGACTACGAGCAGTACTTC
CASSRLADYEQYF
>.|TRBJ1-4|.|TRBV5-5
TGTGCCAGCAGCCCAGAGGGTAATGAAAAACTGTTTTTT
CASSPEGNEKLFF
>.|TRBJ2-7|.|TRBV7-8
TGTGCCAGCAGCTTTGGCCTGGGCTACGAGCAGTACTTC
CASSFGLGYEQYF
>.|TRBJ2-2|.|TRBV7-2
TGTGCCAGCAGCTTAGTAGGAGCCGGGGAGCTGTTTTTT
CASSLVGAGELFF
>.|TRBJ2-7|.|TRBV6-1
TGTGCCAGCACCCAAAGGTGGTACGAGCAGTACTTC
CASTQRWYEQYF
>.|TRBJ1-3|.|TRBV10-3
TGTGCCATCAATGGGGACCGGCAATCTGGAAACACCATATATTTT
CAINGDRQSGNTIYF
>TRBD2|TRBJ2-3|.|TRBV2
TGTGCCAGCAGGTCGACTAGCGGGAGCACAGATACGCAGTATTTT
CASRSTSGSTDTQYF
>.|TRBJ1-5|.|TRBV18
TGTGCCAGCTCACCGGGGCAGGGCAGTCAGCCCCAGCATTTT
CASSPGQGSQPQHF
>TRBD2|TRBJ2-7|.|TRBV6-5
TGTGCCAGCAGTTACTCTGGCGGGAGTGCCTACGAGCAGTACTTC
CASSYSGGSAYEQYF
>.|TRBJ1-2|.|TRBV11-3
TGTGCCAGCAGCTGTGGGCCGGGGGACTGGGGCTACACCTTC
CASSCGPGDWGYTF
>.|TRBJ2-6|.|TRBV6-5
TGTGCCAGCAGGATAAGCTCTGGGGCCAACGTCCTGACTTTC
CASRISSGANVLTF
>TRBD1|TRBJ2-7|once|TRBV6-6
TGTGCCAGCAGTGTAGGACCGGGACAGGGGAGCGAGCAGTACTTC
CASSVGPGQGSEQYF
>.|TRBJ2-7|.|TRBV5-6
TGTGCCAGCAGCTTTAGTGCCAGCTCCTACGAGCAGTACTTC
CASSFSASSYEQYF
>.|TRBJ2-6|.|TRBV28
TGTGCCAGCAGTTTAAGTGATGCTGGGGCCAACGTCCTGACTTTC
CASSLSDAGANVLTF
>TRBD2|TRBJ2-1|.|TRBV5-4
TGTGCCAGCAGCTTGGGACTAGCGGGAGGGCCTTCCTCACAGTTCTTC
CASSLGLAGGPSSQFF
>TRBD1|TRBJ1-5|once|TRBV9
TGTGCCAGCAGTCCCACAGGGGGCCAGCCCCAGCATTTT
CASSPTGGQPQHF
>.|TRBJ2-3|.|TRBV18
TGTGCCAGCTCACGAAGCACAGATACGCAGTATTTT
CASSRSTDTQYF
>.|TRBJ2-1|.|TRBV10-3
TGTGCCATCAGTGATTTAAGACACGGCGGGGCCAATGAGCAGTTCTTC
CAISDLRHGGANEQFF